This TCR beta chain was sequenced for a study of cytomegalovirus exposure and HLA in healthy donors (TCRdb year 2017). Describing the broader study: An earlier analysis of 550 to 700 of the donors reported 250 to 300 Gb of sequence data and around 120 million unique TCR beta sequences from about 179 million T cells. Roughly 320 gigabases of sequencing data and around 80 million unique TCR sequences made up an early release that covered approximately 650 HLA-typed donors. Of the approximately 400 genotyped donors, approximately 80% were placed in the genetic ancestry cluster associated with self-reported Caucasian donors. The aim of the study was to test whether cataloging public T cell receptors could identify signatures of past pathogen exposure. The study profiled the T cell repertoires of under 850 subjects by immunosequencing and related them to cytomegalovirus serostatus. Besides the first cohort of 500 to 700 subjects, a separate validation cohort made up of around 120 different subjects was used. To predict cytomegalovirus infection status, the study combined high-throughput TCR immunosequencing, statistical association of individual TCRs with disease status, and machine learning. To study patterns of TCR occurrence, a later analysis re-analyzed previously published TCR beta repertoires from just over 650 donors and added high-resolution HLA genotyping. Rather than using new phenotypic data, the later analysis identified candidate immune exposures from TCR beta sequences and from how often those sequences occurred across donors. In an earlier analysis of 587 of the donors, high-throughput TCR beta sequencing was used to judge whether each TCR beta V gene segment behaved as functional or pseudogenic. Donor age, sex, ethnicity and CMV serostatus were compiled alongside the repertoire data. Genome-wide SNP genotypes for about three fifths of the roughly 670 donors were used in a later genetic analysis, which treated that subset as a discovery cohort. Every discovery cohort repertoire had been produced on one sequencing platform. HLA typing covered class I and class II loci at four-digit resolution. The number of typed donors differed by locus: about 629-630 for A, B, C, DRB1 and DQB1; 500 to 550 for DQA1; 606 for DPA1; and roughly 450 for DPB1. About five DR-DQ haplotypes were treated as single units for association and clustering because of strong linkage in the cohort. Among almost 400 genotyped donors of the cohort, an average of about 240,000 unique TCR beta nucleotide sequences were sequenced per donor, roughly a sixth of them non-productive. Study-level results and caveats: Only TCR beta chains were sequenced in this cohort, and the absence of alpha or paired-chain data limited detectable features. Immune exposure information for the cohort was limited to CMV serostatus. According to a later analysis, most CMV-associated TCR beta chains appeared to be HLA-restricted, and the HLA associations seemed to be driven largely by CMV exposure. Three of the identified cytomegalovirus-associated TCR beta chains were confirmed in vitro to be specific for cytomegalovirus antigens. Most TCR sequences were observed very rarely across donors, whereas some public TCRs were present in many individuals. Because the 87-base-pair reads could not distinguish some IMGT-functional V segments, including TRBV6-2 and TRBV6-3, those segments were excluded. In the study, about 150 TCR beta chains were listed as associated with cytomegalovirus. Seventeen rarely observed V segments, including chromosome 9 orphons, were excluded from the earlier analysis of a few hundred of the donors because counts were too low. The authors suggested that the approach could potentially be generalized to other disease states and immunological phenotypes. HLA typing was unavailable for some donors at each locus, so association tests used only the typed subset. Linkage disequilibrium might explain the correlated functional status among segregating V segments, but an unknown experimental factor could not be excluded. According to a later analysis, parvovirus B19, influenza, CMV and Epstein-Barr virus appeared linked to several top co-occurrence clusters. Roughly uniform sequencing depth across donors was assumed in presence/absence analyses, although this assumption may not hold. Compared with the roughly 710-donor mean, donors in an Asian-associated ancestry cluster had fewer N-insertions in productive TCRs, according to a later genetic analysis. In both the original and validation cohorts, the classifier was reported to diagnose cytomegalovirus status with high specificity and sensitivity. According to a later analysis, TCR association rates differed among HLA loci, with DRB1 alleles showing the most associated TCRs and HLA-C alleles showing the fewest. An association between a missense DCLRE1C variant and V-gene and J-gene trimming of TCR beta chains was found in a later genetic analysis and replicated in an independent cohort. When HLA alleles, especially DR and DQ, strongly co-occurred, TCR associations were difficult to assign to individual alleles. At a false discovery rate of 0.05, a later analysis linked some 18,000 TCR beta sequences to specific HLA alleles. A cluster of highly shared sequence variants was judged likely to represent a technical artifact of the sequencing pipeline. In a later analysis, HLA-associated TCR beta chains were found to be more clonally expanded and to have lower generation probabilities than equally common non-associated chains. A further reported finding was that TCR beta sequences accurately predicted the HLA-A and HLA-B alleles for most subjects in the first cohort. In an earlier analysis of about 600 of the donors, most TCR beta V segments appeared in productive rearrangements about 87% or about 30% of the time, broadly matching IMGT annotations.

The cohort consisted of approximately 670 healthy bone marrow donors. All cohort members were sampled while nominally healthy, although unrecorded immune exposures were likely present. The donor tested CMV seronegative, placing the donor among the 300 to 450 seronegative members of the cohort. A peripheral blood sample was collected from each donor, and TCR beta sequencing was performed on peripheral blood mononuclear cells. The Qiagen DNeasy Blood Extraction Kit was used to extract genomic DNA from the blood cell samples. The receptor library was made with the immunoSEQ multiplex PCR assay. A mixture of 60 forward primers for TCR Vbeta segments and 13 reverse primers for TCR Jbeta segments was used in the multiplex PCR. A multiplex PCR assay on genomic DNA amplified the CDR3 region of rearranged TCR beta genes. Amplified TCR beta libraries were sequenced as 87-base-pair reads on the Illumina HiSeq System. The authors' analysis ran thus. Across the 500 to 750 repertoires, a later analysis counted 78 million or so unique TCR beta chains, 9.5 million to 12 million of which were shared by at least two donors. Raw reads were error-corrected and collapsed into unique sequences by a nearest-neighbor algorithm in which closely related sequences were merged to remove PCR and sequencing errors. CDR3 sequences were aligned to IMGT reference sequences to assign V, D and J gene segments. For a sequence to be retained, a match of at least six nucleotides was required to both a V gene segment and a J gene segment. A rearrangement counted as productive if the CDR3 had no stop codons and remained in frame with V and J, and every other rearrangement counted as non-productive. Following IMGT convention, CDR3 was defined as the stretch from the second conserved V-encoded cysteine up to the conserved J-encoded phenylalanine. In an earlier analysis of around 600 of the donors, sequences lacking an unambiguous match to a single V gene segment were excluded. An earlier analysis of 450 to 650 of the donors called V segments functional above 56.7% productive rearrangements and segregating when the between-donor standard deviation exceeded 5%. A statistical classification framework was developed to diagnose cytomegalovirus status using the catalog of TCR beta chain sequences. In a later analysis, V and J genes were assigned by comparing TCR nucleotide sequences against IMGT/GENE-DB human TR gene sequences. A later analysis assigned CDR3 sequences and most-parsimonious VDJ recombination scenarios with the TCRdist pipeline. In a later analysis, every TCR beta chain was defined by the combination of its CDR3 amino acid sequence and its V-gene family, and reads without a unique V-gene family were dropped. In a later analysis, some 600 highly shared, low-generation-probability nucleotide sequences were removed to address suspected cross-contamination and a sequencing artifact. A later analysis calculated a clonal expansion index for each public chain from normalized within-repertoire ranks of inferred template counts. A later analysis computed generation probabilities with a VDJ recombination model fitted to out-of-frame rearrangements, and checked the results against IGoR. Hypergeometric tests were used in a later analysis to score TCR-TCR, TCR-HLA and TCR-CMV co-occurrence, with a repertoire-size bias correction applied to the TCR pairs. In a later analysis, false discovery rates were estimated by permuting HLA or CMV assignments 20 times. A later analysis grouped co-occurring TCRs with DBSCAN, adding TCRdist sequence similarity when clustering within HLA-allele-positive subsets. Co-occurrence clustering excluded repertoires with fewer than 30,000 or more than 120,000 public chains, plus five with anomalous nucleotide sharing. TCRdb retrieved this table from immuneACCESS and kept in-frame rearrangements only. Not all clones are present; in checked studies, unresolved V genes account for under half, and no reason is known for the remainder. The V and J calls and the clone size are those of that table, but D and trimming were determined from the DNA. In all, the sample holds 110,000 to 150,000 clones, and 78% of those were seen once. The ten biggest clones cover 2.8% of the sample.

On this clone itself: This clone's antigen is unknown. No much larger clone is present one base from it, and per-base qualities are unavailable.

Trimming leaves V shorter by 0 bases and J shorter by 5 bases, with the junction holding 6 bases beyond the gene matches. Reading from cysteine to phenylalanine, the CDR3 counts 16 amino acids. Only the CDR3 part of the read is kept: 48 bases, read in frame from the first base. The germline V gene encodes CDR1 SGHRS and CDR2 YFSETQ. The clonotype was recovered from a male donor in good health and CMV-seronegative. Sequenced: PBMCs. This sequence uses TRBV5-1 and TRBJ1-1; 11 nucleotides in the junction match TRBD1. The CDR3 sequence is CASSLARGTGGTEAFF. In nucleotides, the sequence is TGCGCCAGCAGCTTGGCCCGCGGGACAGGGGGTACTGAAGCTTTCTTT.